Below, 21 T cell receptor beta chains from the same sample are listed, as sequenced in a study of blood T cell repertoires in COVID-19. Only in-frame clones appear in the TCRdb table, and some are missing; sequencing was by immunoSEQ multiplex PCR. Among around 200,000 clones listed, around 75% were seen once. The sample taken for sequencing was peripheral blood. The receptors derive from a human donor in a cohort sampled during active COVID-19.

The rearrangement links TRBV27 to TRBJ2-3; D gene unclear. The CDR3 has 13 residues. Trimming stripped 3 bases from V and 1 base from J, with 5 bases between. The germline CDR1 and CDR2 sequences are MNHEY and SMNVEV (reference sequence). The CDR3 DNA reads TGTGCCAGCAGTTTGCTAGGCACAGATACGCAGTATTTT. It encodes CASSLLGTDTQYF.

The rearrangement links TRBV7-8 to TRBJ2-7, with no clear D. Trimming shortened V by 1 base and J by 9 bases, and 22 bases separated the two germline ends. The CDR3 consists of 16 residues. CDR1 and CDR2 (germline): SGHVS, FQNEAQ. CDR3 DNA sequence: TGTGCCAGCAGCTTAGGAGCTGCTATACCATCTACGAGGCAGTACTTC. As protein: CASSLGAAIPSTRQYF.

This clone was seen a single time. The chain couples TRBV4-2 to TRBJ2-6; 11 bases match TRBD1. This CDR3 has 20 residues. V lost 0 bases and J lost 2; bases outside the gene matches: 9. CDR1 LGHNA and CDR2 YNFKEQ come from the germline V gene. The CDR3 spells CASSQEGPGTGGTGANVLTF. The CDR3 coding sequence is TGTGCCAGCAGCCAAGAAGGTCCCGGGACAGGGGGGACTGGGGCCAACGTCCTGACTTTC.

V and J are TRBV5-1 and TRBJ1-1; tentatively, D is TRBD1 (5 bases). This CDR3 is built from 14 residues. V was clipped by 3 bases and J by 1 base, with 10 bases between them. Germline values: CDR1 SGHRS, CDR2 YFSETQ. CDR3: CASSWGARNTEAFF. Here the CDR3 DNA reads TGCGCCAGCAGCTGGGGCGCGAGGAACACTGAAGCTTTCTTT.

The chain employs TRBV10-3 and TRBJ1-1; 9 bases are shared with TRBD1. The CDR3 has 13 residues. The V segment lost 5 bases and the J segment 5 bases; nucleotides outside the gene matches: 3. Looked up from germline, CDR1 is ENHRY and CDR2 is SYGVKD. This CDR3 reads CAISPGTGTEAFF. In DNA form, the CDR3 reads TGTGCCATCAGTCCCGGGACAGGGACTGAAGCTTTCTTT.

The gene calls are TRBV6-5 and TRBJ2-7; maybe TRBD2 (5 bases). This CDR3 has 16 amino acids. V was clipped by 0 bases and J by 7 bases, with 19 bases between them. The germline V gene has CDR1 MNHEY and CDR2 SVGAGI. CDR3 in DNA: TGTGCCAGCAGTTACTCGACTTACCCACTGGGCGGGGAGCAGTACTTC. Translated, it gives CASSYSTYPLGGEQYF.

This clone was seen only a few times. The chain uses TRBV19 and TRBJ1-1; D gene ambiguous. The V gene lost 0 bases and the J gene lost 7 bases, with 6 bases spanning the gap. The germline gives CDR1 LNHDA, CDR2 SQIVND (reference sequence). The CDR3 has 12 residues. In nucleotides, the CDR3 is TGTGCCAGTAGTATAGACAGGCGTGAAGCTTTCTTT. It translates to CASSIDRREAFF.

The V and J genes are TRBV28 and TRBJ1-6; 7 bases fit TRBD1. The CDR3 runs to 15 residues. The germline CDR1 and CDR2 sequences are MDHEN and SYDVKM. The trim removed 6 bases at V and 7 bases at J, leaving 9 bases unmatched. CDR3 sequence reads: CASSRGQAMNSPLHF. DNA for the CDR3: TGTGCCAGCAGCCGAGGACAGGCGATGAATTCACCCCTCCACTTT.

This chain joins TRBV7-9 and TRBJ2-1; D is unclear. The length of the CDR3 is 17 residues. V was shortened by 4 bases and J by 0 bases, with 16 bases between the two germline ends. Germline V gene lookup returns CDR1 SEHNR and CDR2 FQNEAQ (reference sequence). The CDR3 coding sequence is TGTGCCAGCAGCTACCCAATAAAACAAAGCTCCTACAATGAGCAGTTCTTC. As protein: CASSYPIKQSSYNEQFF.

The chain joins TRBV27 to TRBJ2-1, with 10 nucleotides matching TRBD2. Per the germline V gene, CDR1 is MNHEY and CDR2 is SMNVEV (reference sequence). The CDR3 contains 14 residues. V dropped 6 bases and J dropped 1; count of bases not matched to a gene: 0. The CDR3 reads CASRAGGSYNEQFF. The DNA for the CDR3 is TGTGCCAGCAGAGCGGGAGGGTCCTACAATGAGCAGTTCTTC.

The CDR3 DNA follows: TGTGCCAGCAGTTACGGGGCAGGGCTCAATGAAAAACTGTTTTTT. The encoded protein is CASSYGAGLNEKLFF. The chain couples TRBV6-5 to TRBJ1-4, with D perhaps TRBD1 (5 bases). V lost 2 bases to trimming and J lost 5 bases, with 12 bases between them. Germline V gene sequence: CDR1 MNHEY, CDR2 SVGAGI. The CDR3 has 15 amino acids.

This rearrangement joins TRBV11-2 to TRBJ2-7; TRBD1 agrees at 8 bases. J lost 0 bases, V lost 6 bases, and 4 bases had no gene match. The CDR3 runs 14 residues. Germline lookup yields CDR1 SGHAT and CDR2 FQNNGV. The CDR3 spells CASSVDRGSYEQYF. CDR3 in DNA: TGTGCCAGCAGTGTTGACAGGGGCTCCTACGAGCAGTACTTC. Supplemented by reference TRBV11-2 and TRBJ2-7, the full variable domain reads EAGVAQSPRYKIIEKRQSVAFWCNPISGHATLYWYQQILGQGPKLLIQFQNNGVVDDSQLPKDRFSAERLKGVDSTLKIQPAKLEDSAVYLCASSVDRGSYEQYFGPGTRLTVT.

The chain recombines TRBV9 with TRBJ2-5; a weak D match, TRBD2 (5 bases). CDR3 length equals 15 residues. V was pared by 0 bases and J by 5 bases, with 14 bases between. Per germline, CDR1 SGDLS and CDR2 YYNGEE. CDR3 nucleotide sequence: TGTGCCAGCAGCGTAGAGGATGGCGGGTATGAGACCCAGTACTTC. Translated: CASSVEDGGYETQYF.

This rearrangement joins TRBV18 to TRBJ2-2; D is unclear. Germline CDR1 reads KGHSH; CDR2 reads LQKENI. V was trimmed by 2 bases and J by 5 bases, leaving 9 bases between them. The CDR3 spans 14 residues. The CDR3 sequence is CASSPSSLTGELFF. CDR3 sequence (DNA): TGTGCCAGCTCACCATCGTCCCTAACCGGGGAGCTGTTTTTT.

The rearrangement joins TRBV28 to TRBJ2-7; D is possibly TRBD1 (5 bases). The CDR3 sequence is 13 residues long. V was cut by 3 bases and J by 3 bases, with 9 bases left in between. Germline V gene data show CDR1 as MDHEN and CDR2 as SYDVKM. In DNA, the CDR3 is TGTGCCAGCAGTTTTGACAGCAACTACGAGCAGTACTTC. Its translation is CASSFDSNYEQYF. The full variable domain, in which reference TRBV28 and TRBJ2-7 provide the parts outside the CDR3, is DVKVTQSSRYLVKRTGEKVFLECVQDMDHENMFWYRQDPGLGLRLIYFSYDVKMKEKGDIPEGYSVSREKKERFSLILESASTNQTSMYLCASSFDSNYEQYFGPGTRLTVT.

V is TRBV18 and J is TRBJ1-2; D possibly corresponds to TRBD1 (5 bases). Trimming took 5 bases from V and 6 from J, leaving 10 bases between them. The CDR3 is 12 residues long. Germline V gene sequence: CDR1 KGHSH, CDR2 LQKENI. CDR3 sequence: CASSDQGHGYTF. CDR3 coding DNA: TGTGCCAGCTCAGACCAGGGCCATGGCTACACCTTC.

The rearrangement joins TRBV5-1 to TRBJ1-2; D possibly corresponds to TRBD1 (5 bases). The germline V gene has CDR1 SGHRS and CDR2 YFSETQ. The germline V and J ends were trimmed by 1 base and 8 bases, with 18 bases remaining between them. CDR3 length: 15 residues. The DNA for the CDR3 is TGCGCCAGCAGCTTGTCAGGGCAGTTGGGGCCCGGCTACACCTTC. Protein sequence: CASSLSGQLGPGYTF.

V is TRBV23-1 and J is TRBJ2-1; 7 bases align to TRBD2. TRBV23-1 is an open reading frame, and its role is uncertain. V gave up 0 bases and J gave up 0 bases; unmatched junction bases: 14. This CDR3 has 20 residues. Here the CDR3 reads CASSQSRADLAEASYNEQFF. DNA for the CDR3: TGCGCCAGCAGTCAATCTCGTGCGGATCTAGCGGAGGCCTCCTACAATGAGCAGTTCTTC.

This clone was counted between two and nine times. The chain joins TRBV28 to TRBJ1-1; D remains ambiguous. V was clipped by 8 bases and J by 0 bases, with 22 bases between them. Germline V lookup: CDR1 MDHEN, CDR2 SYDVKM. The CDR3 has 17 amino acids. CDR3 region: CASLTGGRFAMNTEAFF. DNA for the CDR3: TGTGCCAGCCTGACCGGTGGCAGGTTCGCTATGAACACTGAAGCTTTCTTT.

The J gene is TRBJ2-5, the V gene TRBV3-1 (or the pseudogene TRBV3-2); 15 positions agree with TRBD2. The CDR3 runs 16 residues. Germline V lookup: CDR1 LGHDT, CDR2 YNNKEL (reference sequence). The ends lost 3 bases at V and 3 bases at J; junction bases unmatched: 2. CDR3: CASSHGLAGGEETQYF. CDR3 DNA sequence: TGTGCCAGCAGCCACGGACTAGCGGGAGGGGAAGAGACCCAGTACTTC.

The chain couples TRBV6-2 or TRBV6-3 to TRBJ1-1; TRBD1 might be the D (6 bases). CDR1 and CDR2 from the germline V gene are MNHEY and SVGEGT. The CDR3 consists of 14 residues. Trimming pared 4 bases from V and 1 base from J, leaving 10 bases between. DNA of the CDR3: TGTGCCAGCAGTTTCAACAGGGCGAACACTGAAGCTTTCTTT. Its translation is CASSFNRANTEAFF.